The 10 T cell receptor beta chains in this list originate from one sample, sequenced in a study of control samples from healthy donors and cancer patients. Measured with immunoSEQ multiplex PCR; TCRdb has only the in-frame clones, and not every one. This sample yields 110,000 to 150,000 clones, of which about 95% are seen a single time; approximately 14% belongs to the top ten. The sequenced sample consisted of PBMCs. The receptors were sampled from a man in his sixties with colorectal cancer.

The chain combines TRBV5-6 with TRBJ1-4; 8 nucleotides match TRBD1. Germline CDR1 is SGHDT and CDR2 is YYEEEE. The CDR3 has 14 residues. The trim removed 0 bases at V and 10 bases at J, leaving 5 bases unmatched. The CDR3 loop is CASSLGTGPGKLFF. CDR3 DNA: TGTGCCAGCAGCTTGGGGACAGGGCCCGGAAAACTGTTTTTT.

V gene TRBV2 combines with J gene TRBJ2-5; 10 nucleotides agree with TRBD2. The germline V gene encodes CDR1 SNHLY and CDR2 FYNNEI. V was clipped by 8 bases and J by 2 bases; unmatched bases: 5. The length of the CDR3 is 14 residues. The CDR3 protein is CASSSGGIQETQYF. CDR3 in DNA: TGTGCCAGCTCTAGCGGGGGAATACAAGAGACCCAGTACTTC.

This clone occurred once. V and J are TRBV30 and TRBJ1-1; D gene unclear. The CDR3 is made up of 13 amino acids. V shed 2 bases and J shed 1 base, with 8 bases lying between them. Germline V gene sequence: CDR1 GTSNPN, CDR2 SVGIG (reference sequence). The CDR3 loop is CAWSQVSNTEAFF. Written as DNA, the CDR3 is TGTGCCTGGAGTCAGGTCTCGAACACTGAAGCTTTCTTT.

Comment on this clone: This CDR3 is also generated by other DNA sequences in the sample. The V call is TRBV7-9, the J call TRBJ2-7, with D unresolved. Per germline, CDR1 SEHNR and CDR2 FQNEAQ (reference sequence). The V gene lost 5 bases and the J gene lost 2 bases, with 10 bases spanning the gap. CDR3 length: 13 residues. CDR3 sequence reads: CASSLDGPYEQYF. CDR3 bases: TGTGCCAGCAGCCTAGACGGGCCCTACGAGCAGTACTTC.

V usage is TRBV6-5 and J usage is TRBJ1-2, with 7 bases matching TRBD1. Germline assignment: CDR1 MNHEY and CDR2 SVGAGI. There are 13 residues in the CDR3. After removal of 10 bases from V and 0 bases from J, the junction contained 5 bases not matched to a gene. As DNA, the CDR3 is TGTGCCACTCTACAGGGGTCTAACTATGGCTACACCTTC. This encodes CATLQGSNYGYTF.

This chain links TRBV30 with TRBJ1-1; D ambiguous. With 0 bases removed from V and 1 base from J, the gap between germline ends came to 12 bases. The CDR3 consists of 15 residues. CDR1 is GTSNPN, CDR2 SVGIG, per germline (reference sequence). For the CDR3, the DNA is TGTGCCTGGAGTGTAGGAGGGAGGAAGAACACTGAAGCTTTCTTT. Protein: CAWSVGGRKNTEAFF.

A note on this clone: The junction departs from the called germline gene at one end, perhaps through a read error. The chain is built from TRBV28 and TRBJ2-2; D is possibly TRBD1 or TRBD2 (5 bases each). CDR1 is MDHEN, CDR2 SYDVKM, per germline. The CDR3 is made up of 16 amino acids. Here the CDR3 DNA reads TGTGCCAGCAGTTTAGTGGGGGTCGGGAACAACGGGGAGCTGTTTTTT. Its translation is CASSLVGVGNNGELFF.

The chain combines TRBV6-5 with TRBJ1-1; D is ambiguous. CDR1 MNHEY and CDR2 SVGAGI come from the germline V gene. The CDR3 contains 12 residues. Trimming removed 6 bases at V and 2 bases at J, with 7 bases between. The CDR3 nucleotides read TGTGCCAGCAGGCTGATAAACACTGAAGCTTTCTTT. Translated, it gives CASRLINTEAFF.

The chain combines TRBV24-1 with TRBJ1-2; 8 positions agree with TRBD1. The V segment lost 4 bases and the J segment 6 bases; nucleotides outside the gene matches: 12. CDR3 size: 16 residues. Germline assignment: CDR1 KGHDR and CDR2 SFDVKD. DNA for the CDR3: TGTGCCACCAGTGACTCACCTTTGACAGGGGAGGATGGCTACACCTTC. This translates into CATSDSPLTGEDGYTF.

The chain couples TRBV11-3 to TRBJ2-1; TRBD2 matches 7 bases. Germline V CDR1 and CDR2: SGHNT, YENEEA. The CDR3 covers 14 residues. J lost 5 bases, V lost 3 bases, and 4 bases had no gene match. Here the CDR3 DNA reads TGTGCCAGCAGCTTCGGGACTAACGACAATGAGCAGTTCTTC. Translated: CASSFGTNDNEQFF.